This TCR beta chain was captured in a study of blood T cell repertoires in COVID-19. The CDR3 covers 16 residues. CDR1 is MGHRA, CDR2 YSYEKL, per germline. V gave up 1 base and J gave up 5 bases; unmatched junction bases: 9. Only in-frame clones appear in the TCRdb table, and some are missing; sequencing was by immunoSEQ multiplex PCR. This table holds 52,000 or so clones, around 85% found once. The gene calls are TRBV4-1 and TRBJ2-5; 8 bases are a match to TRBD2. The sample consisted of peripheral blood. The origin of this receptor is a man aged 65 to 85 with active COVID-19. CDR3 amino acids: CASSQGQAGVSETQYF. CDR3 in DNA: TGCGCCAGCAGCCAAGGTCAAGCGGGAGTCTCGGAGACCCAGTACTTC.